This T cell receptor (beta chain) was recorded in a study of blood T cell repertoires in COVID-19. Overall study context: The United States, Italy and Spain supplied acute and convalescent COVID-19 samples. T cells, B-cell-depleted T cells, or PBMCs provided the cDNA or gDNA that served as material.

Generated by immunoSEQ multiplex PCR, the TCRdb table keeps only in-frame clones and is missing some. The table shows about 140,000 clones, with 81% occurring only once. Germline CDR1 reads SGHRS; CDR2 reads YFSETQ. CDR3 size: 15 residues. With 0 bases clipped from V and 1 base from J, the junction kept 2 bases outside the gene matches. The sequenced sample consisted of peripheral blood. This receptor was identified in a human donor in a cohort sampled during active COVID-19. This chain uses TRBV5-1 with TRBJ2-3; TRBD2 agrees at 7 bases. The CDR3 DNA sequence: TGCGCCAGCAGCTTGGGCGGGAGCCGCACAGATACGCAGTATTTT. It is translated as CASSLGGSRTDTQYF.